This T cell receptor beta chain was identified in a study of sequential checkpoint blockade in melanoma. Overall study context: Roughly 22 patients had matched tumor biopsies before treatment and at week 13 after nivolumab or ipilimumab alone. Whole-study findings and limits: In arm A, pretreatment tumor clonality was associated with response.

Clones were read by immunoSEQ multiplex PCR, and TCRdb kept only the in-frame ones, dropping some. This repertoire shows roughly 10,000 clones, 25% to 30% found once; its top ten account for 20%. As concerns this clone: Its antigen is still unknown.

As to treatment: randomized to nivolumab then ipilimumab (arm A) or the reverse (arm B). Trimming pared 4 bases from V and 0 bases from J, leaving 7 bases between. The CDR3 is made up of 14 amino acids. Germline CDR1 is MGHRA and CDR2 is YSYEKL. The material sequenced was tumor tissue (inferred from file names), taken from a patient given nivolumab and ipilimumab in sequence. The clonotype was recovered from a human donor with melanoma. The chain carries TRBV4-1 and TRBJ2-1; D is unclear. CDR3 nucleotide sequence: TGCGCCAGCAGCCCCGTGAGCTCCTACAATGAGCAGTTCTTC. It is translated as CASSPVSSYNEQFF.